A single T cell receptor (beta chain) is shown here with its context. Its antigen remains unidentified. This sample is drawn from a study of T-cell memory formation after mild COVID-19. Study information: For the most part, TCR clusters were specific to one donor.

TCRdb re-called the 5' RACE reads through MiXCR, storing one row per CDR3 protein. Here the sample spans approximately 290,000 distinct CDR3 sequences, 8% to 9% being singletons. Study-level points and caveats: Certain responding clones were present in pre-infection memory, suggesting participation of cross-reactive memory.

CDR3 size: 15 residues. Germline loops: CDR1 SGDLS, CDR2 YYNGEE. Trimming took 4 bases from V and 3 from J; bases not matched to a gene: 4. The chain is built from TRBV9 and TRBJ2-1; 10 bases agree with TRBD2. The TCR originated in a man between 18 and 29 years old who had mild COVID-19 (a few samples of this study predate the infection). Cell type and time point are not known. Material: PBMCs or a T cell subset sorted from them (not recorded which). This chain's CDR3 is CASSKLAGYYNEQFF. The CDR3 nucleotides read TGTGCCAGCAGCAAACTAGCGGGGTACTACAATGAGCAGTTCTTC. The full variable domain, with the rest looked up from reference TRBV9 and TRBJ2-1, is DSGVTQTPKHLITATGQRVTLRCSPRSGDLSVYWYQQSLDQGLQFLIQYYNGEERAKGNILERFSAQQFPDLHSELNLSSLELGDSALYFCASSKLAGYYNEQFFGPGTRLTVL.